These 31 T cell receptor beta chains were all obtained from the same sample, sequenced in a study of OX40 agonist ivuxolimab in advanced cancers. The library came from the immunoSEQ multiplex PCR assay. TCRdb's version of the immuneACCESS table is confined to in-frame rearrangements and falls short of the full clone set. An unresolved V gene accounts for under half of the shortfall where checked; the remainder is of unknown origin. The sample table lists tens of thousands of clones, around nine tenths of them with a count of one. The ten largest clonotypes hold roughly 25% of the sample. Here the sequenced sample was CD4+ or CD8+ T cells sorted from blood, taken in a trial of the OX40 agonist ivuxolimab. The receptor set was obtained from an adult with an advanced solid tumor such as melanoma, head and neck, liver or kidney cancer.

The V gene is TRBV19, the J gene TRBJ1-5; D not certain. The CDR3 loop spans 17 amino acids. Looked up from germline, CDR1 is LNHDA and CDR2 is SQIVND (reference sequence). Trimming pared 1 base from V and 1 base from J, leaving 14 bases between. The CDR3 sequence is CASSIVGGPGSNQPQHF. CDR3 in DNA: TGTGCCAGTAGTATAGTTGGAGGGCCTGGGAGCAATCAGCCCCAGCATTTT.

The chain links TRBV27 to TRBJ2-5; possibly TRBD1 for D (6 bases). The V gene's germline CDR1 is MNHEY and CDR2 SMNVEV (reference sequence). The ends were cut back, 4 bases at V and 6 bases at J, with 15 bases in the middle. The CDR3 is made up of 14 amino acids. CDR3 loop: CASSSSQGRQTQYF. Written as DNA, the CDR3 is TGTGCCAGCAGTTCCTCGCAGGGGAGACAGACCCAGTACTTC.

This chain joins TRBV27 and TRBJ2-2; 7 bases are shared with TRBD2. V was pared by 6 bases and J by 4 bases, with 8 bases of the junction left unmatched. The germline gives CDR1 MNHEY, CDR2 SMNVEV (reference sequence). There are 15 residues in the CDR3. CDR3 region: CASRAGPFTTGELFF. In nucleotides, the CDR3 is TGTGCCAGCAGAGCGGGACCCTTTACCACCGGGGAGCTGTTTTTT.

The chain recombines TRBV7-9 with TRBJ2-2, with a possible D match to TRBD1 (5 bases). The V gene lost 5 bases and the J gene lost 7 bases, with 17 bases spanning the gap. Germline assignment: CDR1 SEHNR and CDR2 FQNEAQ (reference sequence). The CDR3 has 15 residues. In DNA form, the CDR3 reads TGTGCCAGCAGCCCGACAGTCCTATCTGTCGGGGAGCTGTTTTTT. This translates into CASSPTVLSVGELFF.

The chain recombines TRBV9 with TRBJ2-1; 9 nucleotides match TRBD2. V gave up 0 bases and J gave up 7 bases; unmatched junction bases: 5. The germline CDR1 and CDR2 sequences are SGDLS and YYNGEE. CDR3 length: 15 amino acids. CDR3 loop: CASSVGRGGPNEQFF. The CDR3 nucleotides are TGTGCCAGCAGCGTAGGGCGGGGGGGCCCGAATGAGCAGTTCTTC.

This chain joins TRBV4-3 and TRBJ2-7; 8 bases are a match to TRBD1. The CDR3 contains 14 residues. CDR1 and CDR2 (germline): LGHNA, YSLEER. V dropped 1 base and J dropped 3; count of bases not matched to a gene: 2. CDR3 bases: TGCGCCAGCAGCCAAGGGACAGGGAACTACGAGCAGTACTTC. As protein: CASSQGTGNYEQYF.

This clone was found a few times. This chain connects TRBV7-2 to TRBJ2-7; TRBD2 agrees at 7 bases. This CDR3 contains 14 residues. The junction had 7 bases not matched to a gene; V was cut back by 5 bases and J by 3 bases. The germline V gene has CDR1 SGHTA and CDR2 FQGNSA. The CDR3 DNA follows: TGTGCCAGCAGCCCAGGACCGGGAGGCTACGAGCAGTACTTC. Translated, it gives CASSPGPGGYEQYF.

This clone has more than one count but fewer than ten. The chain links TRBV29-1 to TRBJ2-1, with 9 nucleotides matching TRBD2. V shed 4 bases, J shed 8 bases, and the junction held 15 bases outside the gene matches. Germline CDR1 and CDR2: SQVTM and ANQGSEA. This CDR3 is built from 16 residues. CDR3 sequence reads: CSVGGLARAPSYEQFF. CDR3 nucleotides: TGCAGCGTTGGCGGACTAGCGAGGGCCCCGTCGTATGAGCAGTTCTTC.

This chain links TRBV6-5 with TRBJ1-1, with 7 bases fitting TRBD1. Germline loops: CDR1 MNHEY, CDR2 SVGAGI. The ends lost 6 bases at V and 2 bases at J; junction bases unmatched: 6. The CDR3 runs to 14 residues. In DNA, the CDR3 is TGTGCCAGCAGACCCGACAGGGTAAACACTGAAGCTTTCTTT. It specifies CASRPDRVNTEAFF.

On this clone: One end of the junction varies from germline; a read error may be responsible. Here the CDR3 DNA reads TGTGCTAGCAGCTTAGTTGGTCCCTACAATGAGCAGTTCTTC. Translating gives CASSLVGPYNEQFF. The chain links TRBV7-7 to TRBJ2-1, with no clear D. The CDR3 contains 14 residues. Germline CDR1 SSHAT, CDR2 FNYEAQ (reference sequence).

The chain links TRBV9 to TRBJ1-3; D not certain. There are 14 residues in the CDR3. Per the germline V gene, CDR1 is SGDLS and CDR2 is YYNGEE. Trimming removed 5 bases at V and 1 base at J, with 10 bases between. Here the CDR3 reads CASRPGSSGNTIYF. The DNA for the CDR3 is TGTGCCAGCAGGCCGGGCAGTTCTGGAAACACCATATATTTT.

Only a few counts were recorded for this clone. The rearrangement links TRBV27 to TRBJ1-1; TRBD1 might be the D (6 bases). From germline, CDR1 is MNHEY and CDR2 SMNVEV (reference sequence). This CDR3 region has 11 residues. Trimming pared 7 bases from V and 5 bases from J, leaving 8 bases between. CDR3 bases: TGTGCCAGCATCAGGGGAACTGAAGCTTTCTTT. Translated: CASIRGTEAFF.

CDR3: CASSYGTVINEQFF. As DNA, the CDR3 is TGTGCCAGCAGTTACGGGACGGTAATCAATGAGCAGTTCTTC. V and J are TRBV6-6 and TRBJ2-1; perhaps D is TRBD1 or TRBD2 (5 bases each). Per germline, CDR1 MNHNY and CDR2 SVGAGI (reference sequence). The CDR3 covers 14 residues. The V and J ends lost 2 bases and 6 bases respectively, with 11 bases between them.

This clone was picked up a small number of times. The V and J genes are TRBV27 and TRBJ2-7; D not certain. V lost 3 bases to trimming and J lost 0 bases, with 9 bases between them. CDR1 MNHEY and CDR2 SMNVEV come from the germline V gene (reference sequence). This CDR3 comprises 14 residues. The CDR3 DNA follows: TGTGCCAGCAGTTTGGGCAGAAGCTCCTACGAGCAGTACTTC. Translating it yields CASSLGRSSYEQYF.

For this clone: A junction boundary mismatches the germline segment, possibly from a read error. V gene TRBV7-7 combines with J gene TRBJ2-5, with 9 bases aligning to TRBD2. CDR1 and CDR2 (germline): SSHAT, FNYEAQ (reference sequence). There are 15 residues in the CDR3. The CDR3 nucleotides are TGTGCTAGCAGCTTAGGAGCGGGGGGCGGGGAGACCCAGTACTTC. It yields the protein CASSLGAGGGETQYF.

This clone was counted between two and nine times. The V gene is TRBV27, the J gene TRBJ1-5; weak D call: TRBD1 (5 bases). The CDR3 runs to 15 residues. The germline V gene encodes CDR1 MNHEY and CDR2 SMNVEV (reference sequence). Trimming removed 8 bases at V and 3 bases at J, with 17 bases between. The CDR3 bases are TGTGCCAGCGCCCTTAGTTGGGGGTTCAATCAGCCCCAGCATTTT. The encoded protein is CASALSWGFNQPQHF.

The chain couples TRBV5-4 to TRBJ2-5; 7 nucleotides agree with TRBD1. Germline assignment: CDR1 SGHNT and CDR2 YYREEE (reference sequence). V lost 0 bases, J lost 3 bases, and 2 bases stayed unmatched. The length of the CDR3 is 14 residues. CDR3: CASSLAGQKETQYF. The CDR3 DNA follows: TGTGCCAGCAGCTTGGCGGGACAGAAAGAGACCCAGTACTTC.

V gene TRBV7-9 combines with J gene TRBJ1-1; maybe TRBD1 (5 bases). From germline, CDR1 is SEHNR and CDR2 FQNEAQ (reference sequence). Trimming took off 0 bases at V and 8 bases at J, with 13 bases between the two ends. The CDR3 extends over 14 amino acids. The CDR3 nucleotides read TGTGCCAGCAGCTTAGCGAGTACAGGAGCCGAAGCTTTCTTT. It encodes CASSLASTGAEAFF.

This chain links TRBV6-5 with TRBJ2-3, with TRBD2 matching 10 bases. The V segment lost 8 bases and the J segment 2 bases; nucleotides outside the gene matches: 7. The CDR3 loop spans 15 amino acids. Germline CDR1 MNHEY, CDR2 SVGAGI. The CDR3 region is CASEERGGYTDTQYF. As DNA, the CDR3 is TGTGCCAGCGAAGAGCGGGGGGGCTACACAGATACGCAGTATTTT.

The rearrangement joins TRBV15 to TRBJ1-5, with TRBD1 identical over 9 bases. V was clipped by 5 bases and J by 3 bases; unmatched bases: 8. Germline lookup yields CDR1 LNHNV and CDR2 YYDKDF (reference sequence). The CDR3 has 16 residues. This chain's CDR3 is CATSFAGTGPNQPQHF. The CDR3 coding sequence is TGTGCCACCAGCTTCGCCGGGACAGGGCCCAATCAGCCCCAGCATTTT.

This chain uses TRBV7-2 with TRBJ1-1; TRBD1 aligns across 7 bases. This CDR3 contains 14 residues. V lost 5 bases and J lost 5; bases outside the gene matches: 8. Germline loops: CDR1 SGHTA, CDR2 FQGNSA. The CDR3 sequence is CASSPVVRGTEAFF. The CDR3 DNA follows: TGTGCCAGCAGCCCAGTGGTCAGGGGGACTGAAGCTTTCTTT.

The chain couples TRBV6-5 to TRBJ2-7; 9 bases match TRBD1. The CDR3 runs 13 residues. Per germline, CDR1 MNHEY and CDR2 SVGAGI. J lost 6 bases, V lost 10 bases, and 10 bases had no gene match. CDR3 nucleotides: TGTGCCATACAAGGACAGGGGCGGCCCGAGCAGTACTTC. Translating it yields CAIQGQGRPEQYF.

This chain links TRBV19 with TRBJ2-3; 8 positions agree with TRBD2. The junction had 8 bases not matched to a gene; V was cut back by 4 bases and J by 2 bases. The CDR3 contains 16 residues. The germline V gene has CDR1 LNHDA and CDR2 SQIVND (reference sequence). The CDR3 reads CASSSLTSADTDTQYF. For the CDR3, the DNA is TGTGCCAGTAGTAGCTTGACTAGCGCTGACACAGATACGCAGTATTTT.

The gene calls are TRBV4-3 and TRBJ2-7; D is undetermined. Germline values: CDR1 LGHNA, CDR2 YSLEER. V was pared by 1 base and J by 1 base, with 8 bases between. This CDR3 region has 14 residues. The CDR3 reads CASSQAHGSYEQYF. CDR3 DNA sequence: TGCGCCAGCAGCCAAGCCCACGGATCCTACGAGCAGTACTTC.

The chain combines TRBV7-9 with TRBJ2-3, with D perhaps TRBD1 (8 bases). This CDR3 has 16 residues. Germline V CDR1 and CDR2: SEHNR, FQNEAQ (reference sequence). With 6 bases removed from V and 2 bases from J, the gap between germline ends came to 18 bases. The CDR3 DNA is TGTGCCAGCAGGGGAGGGGACAGGAAATTCACAGATACGCAGTATTTT. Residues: CASRGGDRKFTDTQYF.

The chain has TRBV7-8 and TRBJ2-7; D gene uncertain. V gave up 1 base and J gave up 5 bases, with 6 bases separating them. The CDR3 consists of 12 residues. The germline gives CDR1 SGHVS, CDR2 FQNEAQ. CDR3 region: CASSLERDEQYF. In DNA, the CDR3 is TGTGCCAGCAGCTTAGAAAGGGACGAGCAGTACTTC.

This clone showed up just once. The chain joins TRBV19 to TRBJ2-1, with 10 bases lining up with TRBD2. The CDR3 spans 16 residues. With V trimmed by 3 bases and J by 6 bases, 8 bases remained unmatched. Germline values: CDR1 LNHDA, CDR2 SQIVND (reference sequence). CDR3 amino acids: CASSIRSGGALNEQFF. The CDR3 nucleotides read TGTGCCAGTAGTATTCGGAGCGGGGGGGCCCTCAATGAGCAGTTCTTC.

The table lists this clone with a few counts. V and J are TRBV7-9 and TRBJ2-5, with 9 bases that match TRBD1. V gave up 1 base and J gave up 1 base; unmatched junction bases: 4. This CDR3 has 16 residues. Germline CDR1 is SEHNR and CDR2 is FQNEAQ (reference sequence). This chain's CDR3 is CASSLVDRGAQETQYF. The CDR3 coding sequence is TGTGCCAGCAGCTTAGTCGACAGGGGGGCCCAAGAGACCCAGTACTTC.

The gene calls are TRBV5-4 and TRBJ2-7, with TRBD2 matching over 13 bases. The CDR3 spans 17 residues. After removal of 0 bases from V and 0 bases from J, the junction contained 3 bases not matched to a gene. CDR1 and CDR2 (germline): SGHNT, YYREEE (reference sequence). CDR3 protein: CASSLGLAGGSSYEQYF. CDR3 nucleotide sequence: TGTGCCAGCAGCTTGGGACTAGCGGGAGGAAGCTCCTACGAGCAGTACTTC. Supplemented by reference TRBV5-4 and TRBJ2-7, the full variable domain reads ETGVTQSPTHLIKTRGQQVTLRCSSQSGHNTVSWYQQALGQGPQFIFQYYREEENGRGNFPPRFSGLQFPNYSSELNVNALELDDSALYLCASSLGLAGGSSYEQYFGPGTRLTVT.

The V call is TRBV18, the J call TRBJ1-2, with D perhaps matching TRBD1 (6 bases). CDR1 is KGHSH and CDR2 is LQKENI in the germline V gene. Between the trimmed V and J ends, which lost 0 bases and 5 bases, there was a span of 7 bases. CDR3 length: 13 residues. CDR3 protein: CASSPPDSYGYTF. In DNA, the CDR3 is TGTGCCAGCTCACCACCGGACAGTTATGGCTACACCTTC.

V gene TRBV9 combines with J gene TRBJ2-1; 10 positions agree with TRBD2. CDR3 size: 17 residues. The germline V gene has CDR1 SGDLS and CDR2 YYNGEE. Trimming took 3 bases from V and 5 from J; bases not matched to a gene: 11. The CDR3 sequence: CASSGLTSGWGHNEQFF. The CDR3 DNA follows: TGTGCCAGCAGCGGGTTGACTAGCGGGTGGGGTCACAATGAGCAGTTCTTC.